The TCR beta chain under discussion was sequenced for a study of vaccination and CD4 T cells after COVID-19. Study results and limitations: The researchers studied relatively few convalescent patients and omitted early post-infection timepoints.

Looked up from germline, CDR1 is SGHTA and CDR2 is FQGNSA. After removal of 4 bases from V and 4 bases from J, the junction contained 2 bases not matched to a gene. This CDR3 comprises 15 residues. In the case of this clonotype: What it binds is not known.

Indicated treatment: roughly ten-day PBMC culture with coronavirus spike peptide pools or control peptides (ViraFEST assay). Sequencing of cultured CD4+ T cell DNA used the Oncomine TCR Beta short-read assay. TCRdb reprocessed the PCR reads via MiXCR and lists one record per CDR3 protein. The table lists roughly 25,000 distinct CDR3 sequences, 58% of them singletons. The sequence derives from a human donor who had recovered from COVID-19. The genes are TRBV7-2 and TRBJ2-1, with 12 bases lining up with TRBD2. Specimen: CD4+ T cells from blood, cultured in vitro. The CDR3: CASSWLAGGYNEQFF. The DNA for the CDR3 is TGTGCCAGCAGCTGGCTAGCGGGGGGGTACAATGAGCAGTTCTTC.